This T cell receptor beta chain was captured in a study of PD-1 blockade in classical Hodgkin lymphoma. Stated time point: cycle 4 day 1 (C4D1), after 6 weeks of nivolumab. Every single patient, without exception, relapsed after autologous stem cell transplantation, and brentuximab vedotin exposure varied. Deletions cut 6 bases from V and 2 bases from J, with 17 bases between. Germline assignment: CDR1 LNHDA and CDR2 SQIVND (reference sequence). The CDR3 has 16 residues. The protocol was immunoSEQ multiplex PCR, while the TCRdb copy is restricted to in-frame clones and leaves out a portion. The table includes about 60,000 clones, 85% to 95% detected once.

The sample here was peripheral blood mononuclear cells (PBMCs), taken before the fourth cycle of nivolumab. The chain carries TRBV19 and TRBJ1-5; D is perhaps TRBD1 (5 bases). This receptor was identified in a human donor with classical Hodgkin lymphoma. The CDR3 DNA follows: TGTGCCAGTAGCCCCATGGCCGGGGCGGGCAATCAGCCCCAGCATTTT. It codes for CASSPMAGAGNQPQHF.